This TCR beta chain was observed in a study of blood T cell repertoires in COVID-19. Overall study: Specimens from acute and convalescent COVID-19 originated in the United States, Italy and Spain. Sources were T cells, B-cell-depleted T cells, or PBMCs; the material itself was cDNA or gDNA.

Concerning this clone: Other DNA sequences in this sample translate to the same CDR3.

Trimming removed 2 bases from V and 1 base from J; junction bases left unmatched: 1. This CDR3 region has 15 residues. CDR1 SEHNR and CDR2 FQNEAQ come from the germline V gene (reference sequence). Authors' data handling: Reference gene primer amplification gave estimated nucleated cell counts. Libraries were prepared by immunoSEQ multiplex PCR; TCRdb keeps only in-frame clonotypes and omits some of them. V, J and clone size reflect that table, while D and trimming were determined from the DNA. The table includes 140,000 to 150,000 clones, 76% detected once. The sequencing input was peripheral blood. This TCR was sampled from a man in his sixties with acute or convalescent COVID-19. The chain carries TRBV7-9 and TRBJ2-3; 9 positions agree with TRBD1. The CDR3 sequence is CASSLRTGGTDTQYF. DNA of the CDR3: TGTGCCAGCAGCTTAAGGACAGGGGGCACAGATACGCAGTATTTT.